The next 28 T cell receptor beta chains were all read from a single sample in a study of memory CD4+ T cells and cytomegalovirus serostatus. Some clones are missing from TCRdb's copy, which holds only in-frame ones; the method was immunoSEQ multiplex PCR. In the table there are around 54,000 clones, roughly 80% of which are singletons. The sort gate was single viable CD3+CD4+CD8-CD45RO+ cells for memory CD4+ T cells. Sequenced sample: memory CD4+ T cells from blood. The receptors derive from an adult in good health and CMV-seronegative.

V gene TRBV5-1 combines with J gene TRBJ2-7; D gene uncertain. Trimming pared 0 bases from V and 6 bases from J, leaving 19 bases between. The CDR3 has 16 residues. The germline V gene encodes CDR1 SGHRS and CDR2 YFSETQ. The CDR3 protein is CASSLGWAGRIGEQYF. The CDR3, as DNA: TGCGCCAGCAGCTTGGGGTGGGCAGGACGGATTGGCGAGCAGTACTTC.

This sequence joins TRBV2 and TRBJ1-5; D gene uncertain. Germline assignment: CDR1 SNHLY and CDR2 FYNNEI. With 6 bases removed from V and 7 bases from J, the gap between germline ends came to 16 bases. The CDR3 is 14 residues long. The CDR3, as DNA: TGTGCCAGCAGAACGGACGGTCTTCACCAGCCCCAGCATTTT. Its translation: CASRTDGLHQPQHF.

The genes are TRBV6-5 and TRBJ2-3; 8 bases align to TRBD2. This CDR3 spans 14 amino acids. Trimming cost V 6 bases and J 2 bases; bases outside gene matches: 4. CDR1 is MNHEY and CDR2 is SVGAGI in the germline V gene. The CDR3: CASRTSGSTDTQYF. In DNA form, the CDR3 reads TGTGCCAGCAGAACTAGCGGTTCCACAGATACGCAGTATTTT.

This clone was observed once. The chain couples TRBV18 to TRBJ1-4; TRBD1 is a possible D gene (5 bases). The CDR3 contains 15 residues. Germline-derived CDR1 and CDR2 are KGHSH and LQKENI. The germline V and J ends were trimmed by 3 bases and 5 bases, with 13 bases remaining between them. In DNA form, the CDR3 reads TGTGCCAGCTCACCCAAAGCCACAGGCAATGAAAAACTGTTTTTT. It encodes CASSPKATGNEKLFF.

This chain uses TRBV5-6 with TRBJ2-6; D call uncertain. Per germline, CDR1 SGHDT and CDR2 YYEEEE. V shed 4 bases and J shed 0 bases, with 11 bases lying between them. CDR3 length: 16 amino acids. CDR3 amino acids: CASSKDIISGANVLTF. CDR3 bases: TGTGCCAGCAGCAAAGACATTATCTCTGGGGCCAACGTCCTGACTTTC.

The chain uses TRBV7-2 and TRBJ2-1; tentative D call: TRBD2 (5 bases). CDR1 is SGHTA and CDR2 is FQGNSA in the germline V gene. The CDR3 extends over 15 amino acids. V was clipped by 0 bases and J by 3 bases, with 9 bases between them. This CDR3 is CASSLAGDIYNEQFF. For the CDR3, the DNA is TGTGCCAGCAGCTTAGCGGGAGATATCTACAATGAGCAGTTCTTC.

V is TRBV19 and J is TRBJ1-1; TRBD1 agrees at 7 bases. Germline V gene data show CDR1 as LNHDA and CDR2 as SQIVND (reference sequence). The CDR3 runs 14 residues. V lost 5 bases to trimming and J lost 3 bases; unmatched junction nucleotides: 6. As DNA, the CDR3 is TGTGCCAGTAGTCCACGGAGGGGGCACACTGAAGCTTTCTTT. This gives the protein CASSPRRGHTEAFF.

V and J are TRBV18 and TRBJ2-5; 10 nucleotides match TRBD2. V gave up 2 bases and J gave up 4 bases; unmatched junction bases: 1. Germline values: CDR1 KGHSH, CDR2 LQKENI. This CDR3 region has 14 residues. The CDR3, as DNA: TGTGCCAGCTCACCAAGCGGGAGGGCAGAGACCCAGTACTTC. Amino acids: CASSPSGRAETQYF. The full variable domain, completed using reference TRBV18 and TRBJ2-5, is NAGVMQNPRHLVRRRGQEARLRCSPMKGHSHVYWYRQLPEEGLKFMVYLQKENIIDESGMPKERFSAEFPKEGPSILRIQQVVRGDSAAYFCASSPSGRAETQYFGPGTRLLVL.

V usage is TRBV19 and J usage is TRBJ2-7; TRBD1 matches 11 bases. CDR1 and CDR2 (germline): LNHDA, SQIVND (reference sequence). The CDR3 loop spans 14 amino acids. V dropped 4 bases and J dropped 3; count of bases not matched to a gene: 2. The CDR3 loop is CASSTGTGGYEQYF. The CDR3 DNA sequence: TGTGCCAGTAGTACCGGGACAGGGGGCTACGAGCAGTACTTC.

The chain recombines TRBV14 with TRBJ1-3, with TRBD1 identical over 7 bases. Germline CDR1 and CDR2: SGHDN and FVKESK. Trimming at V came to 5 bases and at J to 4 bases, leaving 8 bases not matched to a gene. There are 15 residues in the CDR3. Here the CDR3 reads CASSERTGGGNTIYF. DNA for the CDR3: TGTGCCAGCAGCGAACGGACAGGCGGCGGAAACACCATATATTTT.

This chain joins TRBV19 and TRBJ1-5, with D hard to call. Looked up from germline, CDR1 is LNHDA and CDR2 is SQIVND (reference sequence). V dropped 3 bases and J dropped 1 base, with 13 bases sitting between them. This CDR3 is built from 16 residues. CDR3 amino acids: CASSIGQSGSNQPQHF. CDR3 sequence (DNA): TGTGCCAGTAGTATTGGCCAGTCGGGGAGCAATCAGCCCCAGCATTTT.

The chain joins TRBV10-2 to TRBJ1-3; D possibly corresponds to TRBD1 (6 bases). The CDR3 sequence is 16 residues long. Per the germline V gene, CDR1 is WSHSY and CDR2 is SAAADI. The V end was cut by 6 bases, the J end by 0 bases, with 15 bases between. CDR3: CASSHGTHSSGNTIYF. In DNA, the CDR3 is TGCGCCAGCAGCCACGGGACACACAGCTCTGGAAACACCATATATTTT.

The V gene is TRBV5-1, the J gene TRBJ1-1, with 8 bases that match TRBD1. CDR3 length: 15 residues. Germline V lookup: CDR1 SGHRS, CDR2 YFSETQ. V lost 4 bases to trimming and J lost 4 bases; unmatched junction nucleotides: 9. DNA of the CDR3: TGCGCCAGCAGCCGATTTTCAGGGGGCGGCACTGAAGCTTTCTTT. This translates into CASSRFSGGGTEAFF.

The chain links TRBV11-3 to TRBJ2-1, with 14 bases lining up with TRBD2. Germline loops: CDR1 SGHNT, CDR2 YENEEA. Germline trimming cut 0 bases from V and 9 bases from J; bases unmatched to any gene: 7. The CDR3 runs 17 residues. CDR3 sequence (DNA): TGTGCCAGCAGCTTAGAAGGGGGGACTAGCGGGAGTTCTGAGCAGTTCTTC. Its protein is CASSLEGGTSGSSEQFF.

CDR3 nucleotide sequence: TGTGCCTGGACGGACAGGGCTCTCAATGAGCAGTTCTTC. Protein product: CAWTDRALNEQFF. The V gene is TRBV30, the J gene TRBJ2-1, with TRBD1 matching over 8 bases. Germline CDR1 GTSNPN, CDR2 SVGIG (reference sequence). Losses at the gene ends were 4 bases for V and 6 bases for J; bases not matched to a gene: 5. This CDR3 spans 13 amino acids.

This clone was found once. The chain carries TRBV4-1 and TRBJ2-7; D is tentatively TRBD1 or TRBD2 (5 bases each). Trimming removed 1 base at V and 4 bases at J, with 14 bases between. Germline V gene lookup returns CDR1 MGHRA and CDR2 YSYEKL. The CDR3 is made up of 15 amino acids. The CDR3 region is CASSQGLSGPYEQYF. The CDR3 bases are TGCGCCAGCAGCCAAGGGCTGTCGGGGCCGTACGAGCAGTACTTC.

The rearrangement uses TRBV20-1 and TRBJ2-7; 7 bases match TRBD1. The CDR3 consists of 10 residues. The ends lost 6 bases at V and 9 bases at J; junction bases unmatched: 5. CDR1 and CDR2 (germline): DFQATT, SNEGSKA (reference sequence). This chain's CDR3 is CSAWDSGQYF. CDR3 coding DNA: TGCAGTGCCTGGGACAGTGGGCAGTACTTC.

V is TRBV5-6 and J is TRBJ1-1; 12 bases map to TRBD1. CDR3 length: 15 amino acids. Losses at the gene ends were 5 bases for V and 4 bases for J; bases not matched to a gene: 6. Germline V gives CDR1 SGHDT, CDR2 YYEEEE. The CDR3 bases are TGTGCCAGCAGGAGGGACAGGGGGCAAGGCACTGAAGCTTTCTTT. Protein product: CASRRDRGQGTEAFF. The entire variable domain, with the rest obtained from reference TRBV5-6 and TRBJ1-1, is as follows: DAGVTQSPTHLIKTRGQQVTLRCSPKSGHDTVSWYQQALGQGPQFIFQYYEEEERQRGNFPDRFSGHQFPNYSSELNVNALLLGDSALYLCASRRDRGQGTEAFFGQGTRLTVV.

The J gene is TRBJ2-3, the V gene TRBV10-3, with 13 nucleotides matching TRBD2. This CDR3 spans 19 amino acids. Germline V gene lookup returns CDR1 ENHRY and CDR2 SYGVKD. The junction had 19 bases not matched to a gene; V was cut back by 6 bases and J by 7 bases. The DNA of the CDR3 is TGTGCCATCAGCTCCACCGGGACTAGCGGGATCCCCTTGGTTAATACGCAGTATTTT. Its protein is CAISSTGTSGIPLVNTQYF.

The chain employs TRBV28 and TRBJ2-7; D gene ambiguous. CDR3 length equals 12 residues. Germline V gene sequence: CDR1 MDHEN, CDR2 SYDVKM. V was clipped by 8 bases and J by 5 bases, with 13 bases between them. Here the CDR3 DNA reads TGTGCCAGCGAGAGAGGCGCCCACGAGCAGTACTTC. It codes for CASERGAHEQYF.

The CDR3 reads CASKLTSGRTQYF. CDR3 bases: TGTGCCAGCAAACTGACTAGCGGGAGGACCCAGTACTTC. The genes are TRBV27 and TRBJ2-5, with 12 bases that match TRBD2. The junction had 4 bases not matched to a gene; V was cut back by 7 bases and J by 7 bases. Germline CDR1 and CDR2: MNHEY and SMNVEV (reference sequence). The CDR3 runs to 13 residues.

CDR3 region: CASSLKTGRAGELFF. The CDR3 DNA sequence: TGTGCCAGCAGTCTGAAGACAGGACGGGCCGGGGAGCTGTTTTTT. The chain couples TRBV27 to TRBJ2-2; TRBD1 is a possible D gene (6 bases). This CDR3 contains 15 residues. CDR1 and CDR2 (germline): MNHEY, SMNVEV (reference sequence). V was shortened by 5 bases and J by 6 bases, with 16 bases between the two germline ends.

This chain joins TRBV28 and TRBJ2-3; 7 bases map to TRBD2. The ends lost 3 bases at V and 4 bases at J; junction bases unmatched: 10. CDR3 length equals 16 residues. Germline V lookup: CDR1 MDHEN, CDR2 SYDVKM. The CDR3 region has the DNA TGTGCCAGCAGTTTCCAGACTAGCTTAGGGGCAGATACGCAGTATTTT. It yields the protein CASSFQTSLGADTQYF. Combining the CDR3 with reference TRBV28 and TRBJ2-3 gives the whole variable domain DVKVTQSSRYLVKRTGEKVFLECVQDMDHENMFWYRQDPGLGLRLIYFSYDVKMKEKGDIPEGYSVSREKKERFSLILESASTNQTSMYLCASSFQTSLGADTQYFGPGTRLTVL.

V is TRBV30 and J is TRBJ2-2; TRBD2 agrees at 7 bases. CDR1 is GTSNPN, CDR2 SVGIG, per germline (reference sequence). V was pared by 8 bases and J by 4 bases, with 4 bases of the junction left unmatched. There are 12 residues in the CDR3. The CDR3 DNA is TGTGCCCGGGGGGTGGGCACCGGGGAGCTGTTTTTT. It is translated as CARGVGTGELFF. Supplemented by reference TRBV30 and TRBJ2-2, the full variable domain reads SQTIHQWPATLVQPVGSPLSLECTVEGTSNPNLYWYRQAAGRGLQLLFYSVGIGQISSEVPQNLSASRPQDRQFILSSKKLLLSDSGFYLCARGVGTGELFFGEGSRLTVL.

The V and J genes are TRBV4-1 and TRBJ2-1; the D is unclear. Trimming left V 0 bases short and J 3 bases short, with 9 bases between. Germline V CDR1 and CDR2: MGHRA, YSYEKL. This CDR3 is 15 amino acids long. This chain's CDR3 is CASSQDELYYNEQFF. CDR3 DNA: TGCGCCAGCAGCCAAGACGAACTGTACTACAATGAGCAGTTCTTC.

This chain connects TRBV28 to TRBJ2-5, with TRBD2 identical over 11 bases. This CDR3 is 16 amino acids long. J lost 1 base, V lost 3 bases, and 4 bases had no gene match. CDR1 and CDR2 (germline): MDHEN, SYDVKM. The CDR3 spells CASSLGLAGGQETQYF. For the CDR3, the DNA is TGTGCCAGCAGTTTGGGGCTAGCGGGGGGCCAAGAGACCCAGTACTTC.

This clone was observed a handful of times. The CDR3 loop is CASSRGNQPQHF. CDR3 coding DNA: TGTGCCAGTAGTCGGGGGAATCAGCCCCAGCATTTT. The chain links TRBV19 to TRBJ1-5; D is possibly TRBD1 (5 bases). The V and J ends lost 5 bases and 4 bases respectively, with 6 bases between them. Germline lookup yields CDR1 LNHDA and CDR2 SQIVND (reference sequence). The CDR3 extends over 12 amino acids.

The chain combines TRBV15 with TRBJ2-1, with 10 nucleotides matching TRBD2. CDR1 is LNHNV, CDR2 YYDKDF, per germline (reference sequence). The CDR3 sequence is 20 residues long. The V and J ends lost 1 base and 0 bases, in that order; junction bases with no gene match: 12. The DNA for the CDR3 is TGTGCCACCAGCAGAGCCGCCCTGGAACTAGCGGGAAACTCCTACAATGAGCAGTTCTTC. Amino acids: CATSRAALELAGNSYNEQFF.